This T cell receptor (beta chain) is drawn from a study of response to subunit inactivated influenza vaccine. General study findings and limits: There was a suggestion from the authors that each seasonal influenza vaccination recruits few new T cells.

J gave up 6 bases and V 3 bases, and 10 bases lay outside the gene matches. The CDR3 consists of 15 residues. The germline V gene has CDR1 SGHRS and CDR2 YFSETQ. TCRdb itself ran the RT-PCR reads through MiXCR, one entry per CDR3 protein. This sample has hundreds of thousands of distinct CDR3 sequences, with 25% found just once. This clonotype was observed a handful of times. Its target is unknown. The receptor's source is a middle-aged man who received an inactivated influenza vaccine. The sequences come from CD4+ T cells sorted from PBMCs, collected roughly 5 days after vaccination. The V call is TRBV5-1, the J call TRBJ2-3; TRBD1 matches at 7 bases. CDR3 sequence: CASSSTGSRQDTQYF. The CDR3 DNA reads TGCGCCAGCAGCTCGACAGGGAGTCGCCAGGATACGCAGTATTTT.